Detailed here is one TCR beta chain. What it binds is not known. The ends were cut back, 4 bases at V and 4 bases at J, with 6 bases in the middle. This CDR3 spans 13 amino acids. Per germline, CDR1 SGHDT and CDR2 YYEEEE. Healthy bone marrow donors made up the donors. Primers: 60 Vbeta forward and 13 Jbeta reverse. Produced via immunoSEQ multiplex PCR; TCRdb's table is partial and in-frame only. The sample shows approximately 140,000 clones, approximately 77% of them seen only once. The sample is drawn from a study of cytomegalovirus exposure and HLA in healthy donors. Whole-study context: Genotyping of 400 or so donors showed that over 80% belonged to the Caucasian-associated ancestry cluster. Notes on the study in general: The productive fraction for most TCR beta V segments was about 90% or about 30% in an earlier analysis. TRBV6-2, TRBV6-3 and other indistinguishable V segments were excluded.

The receptor was derived from a woman aged 55-70 years in good health and CMV-seronegative. Source material: PBMCs. The chain combines TRBV5-6 with TRBJ1-6; D gene uncertain. The CDR3 DNA reads as TGTGCCAGCAGCCGGGGATATAATTCACCCCTCCACTTT. Translation gives CASSRGYNSPLHF.